Here is one T cell receptor (beta chain) with its context. Trimming cost V 6 bases and J 10 bases, with 10 bases left between them. The germline V gene encodes CDR1 LNHDA and CDR2 SQIVND (reference sequence). The CDR3 is 11 amino acids. The DNA input per sorted-subset replicate PCR was around 200 ng, corresponding to some 27,000 T cell genomes. Clones were read by immunoSEQ multiplex PCR, and TCRdb kept only the in-frame ones, dropping some. The table shows hundreds of thousands of clones, with roughly 95% occurring only once. CD45RO-negative, CCR7-selected cells formed the naive CD8 fraction, which excluded terminally differentiated effector memory CD45RA+ cells. The data were obtained in a study of shared clonotypes between healthy human individuals.

The sample comprised naive CD8+ T cells sorted from blood. This sequence joins TRBV19 and TRBJ2-1; D may be TRBD2 (6 bases). This TCR was sampled from a woman aged 25-40 years in good health. The CDR3 DNA reads as TGTGCCAGTAGGATGGGGGGAGAGCAGTTCTTC. As protein: CASRMGGEQFF.